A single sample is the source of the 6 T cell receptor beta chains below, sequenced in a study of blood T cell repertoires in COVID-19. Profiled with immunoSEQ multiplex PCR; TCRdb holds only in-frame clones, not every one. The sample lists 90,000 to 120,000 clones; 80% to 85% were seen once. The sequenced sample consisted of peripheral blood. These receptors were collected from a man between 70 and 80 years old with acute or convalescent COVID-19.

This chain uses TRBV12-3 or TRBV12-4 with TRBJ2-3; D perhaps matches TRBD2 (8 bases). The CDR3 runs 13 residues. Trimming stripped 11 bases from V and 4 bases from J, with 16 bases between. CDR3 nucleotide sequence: TGTGCCGGACGGGAGGGGGCGGCAGATACGCAGTATTTT. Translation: CAGREGAADTQYF.

CDR3 nucleotides: TGTGCCAGCAGCCCAACTCGGGTGGCTGAAGCTTTCTTT. It codes for CASSPTRVAEAFF. V is TRBV7-2 and J is TRBJ1-1, with D hard to call. This CDR3 spans 13 amino acids. Trimming pared 5 bases from V and 6 bases from J, leaving 13 bases between. Germline assignment: CDR1 SGHTA and CDR2 FQGNSA.

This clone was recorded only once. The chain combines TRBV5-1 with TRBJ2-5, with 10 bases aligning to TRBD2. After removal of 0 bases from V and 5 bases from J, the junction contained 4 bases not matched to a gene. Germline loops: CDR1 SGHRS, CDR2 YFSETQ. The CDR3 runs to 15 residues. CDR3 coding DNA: TGCGCCAGCAGCTTGGCTAGCGGGGGTAGTGAGACCCAGTACTTC. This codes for CASSLASGGSETQYF.

The CDR3 DNA reads TGTGCCAGCAGCCAAGAAACCCAGGGTCTTGCTGAAGCTTTCTTT. Protein: CASSQETQGLAEAFF. The V call is TRBV4-2, the J call TRBJ1-1; perhaps TRBD1 as D (5 bases). Per germline, CDR1 LGHNA and CDR2 YNFKEQ. The germline V and J ends were trimmed by 0 bases and 6 bases, with 14 bases remaining between them. This CDR3 region has 15 residues.

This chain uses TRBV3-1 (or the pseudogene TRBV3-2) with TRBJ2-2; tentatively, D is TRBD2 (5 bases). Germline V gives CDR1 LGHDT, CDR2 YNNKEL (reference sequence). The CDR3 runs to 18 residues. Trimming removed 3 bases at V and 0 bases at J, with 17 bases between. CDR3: CASSQRTYTTTNTGELFF. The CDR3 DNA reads TGTGCCAGCAGCCAGAGAACTTATACGACTACGAACACCGGGGAGCTGTTTTTT.

This chain's CDR3 is CASGDQGFTEAFF. Here the CDR3 DNA reads TGTGCCAGCGGGGATCAGGGGTTCACTGAAGCTTTCTTT. V is TRBV6-5 and J is TRBJ1-1; tentatively, D is TRBD1 (6 bases). With 8 bases removed from V and 4 bases from J, the gap between germline ends came to 14 bases. Germline lookup yields CDR1 MNHEY and CDR2 SVGAGI. The CDR3 spans 13 residues.